This T cell receptor beta chain was captured in a study of CD4 T cells in relation to SARS-CoV-2 and coronaviruses (dated by TCRdb to the early 2020s). Background for the entire study: Patient-derived lymphoblastoid cell lines were used to map the HLA restriction of shared crossreactive spike epitopes. Expansion assays from other donors in the study were sequenced with a different, Illumina-based TCR-beta assay. The study assessed, at the TCR clonotype level, memory CD4+ T cell crossreactivity between SARS-CoV-2 and common cold coronavirus spike proteins. Samples from three pre-COVID donors and the naive versus memory experiments were sequenced with the Adaptive Biotechnologies TCR-sequencing kit; other data were Illumina-based. What the research found in general, with its limitations: Naive versus memory sequencing indicated the assay detects memory recall responses rather than primary responses primed during culture. Memory CD4+ clonotypes crossrecognizing SARS-CoV-2 and at least one common cold coronavirus spike were found in about 61% of donors. The study was limited by small numbers of patients and tested TCRs. Since the crossreactivity analysis centred on spike protein, crossreactivity against other viral proteins was not assessed. Pre-pandemic and post-infection samples were not both contributed by any donor, so tracing of the source of pre-existing responses was limited. Significantly weaker SARS-CoV-2-driven expansion was shown by crossreactive clones than by monoreactive clones, consistent with antigenic imprinting.

Deep-resolution immunoSEQ TCR-beta sequencing was performed on DNA from uncultured naive and memory CD4+ T cells. In the authors' own workflow: During preprocessing, nonproductive sequences were removed, as were CDR3s that did not start with C, did not end with F or W, or were shorter than 7 amino acids. Cultured and uncultured naive and memory CD4+ repertoires were searched for previously identified spike- and CEF-reactive CDR3s. After three terminal residues were trimmed from each end, CDR3 homology was quantified as pairwise Levenshtein distance using the stringdist R package. This immuneACCESS table, as held by TCRdb, lists in-frame sequences with V and J called but not all clones. Of the missing ones, under half trace to an unresolved V gene in checked studies; the others have no known cause. V, J and clone size were drawn from that table, and D and trimming were deduced from the DNA. For this sample there are about 65,000 clones; around 86% appear just once. Of the sample, 1.6% falls within the top ten clones.

Sequences SGHRS (CDR1) and YFSETQ (CDR2) are obtained from the germline V gene. For this chain, trimming is 6 bases at the V end and 6 bases at the J end, and the number of junction bases without a gene match is 13. Counted from cysteine to phenylalanine, this CDR3 has 15 amino acids. The CDR3 DNA has 45 bases and is translated from base 1. CD4+ T cells from unexposed donors were collected before the COVID-19 pandemic (2011-2018). To separate naive from memory CD4+ T cells, cryopreserved PBMCs first underwent CD4 enrichment and then EasySep naive CD4+ T cell enrichment. Leukapheresis product for the unexposed donors was purchased commercially. Ficoll-Paque PLUS gradient centrifugation was used to isolate PBMCs from either whole blood or leukapheresis product. PBMCs were either cryopreserved at -140 degrees C or used fresh in the expansion assay. The QIAamp Micro DNA Kit was used to extract genomic DNA from the CD4+ T cells.

Remarks on this clone: Its target antigen remains unknown. Per-nucleotide qualities are absent, and no much larger clonotype sits a single base away.

The sequence came from a human donor in good health. Sample: memory CD4+ T cells from PBMCs. Explained via the paper, the cell subset or site label denotes: memory (non-naive) CD4+ T cells. The chain joins TRBV5-1 to TRBJ2-7, with 9 central nucleotides matching TRBD1. Here the CDR3 is given as CASTPGSGTGIEQYF. The DNA sequence is given as TGCGCCAGCACGCCCGGTTCCGGGACAGGGATCGAGCAGTACTTC.